This T cell receptor (beta chain) was found in a study of blood T cell repertoires in COVID-19 (dated by TCRdb to 2020 to 2022). Turning to the overall study: Samples covering the acute and convalescent phases of COVID-19 were provided by collaborators in the United States, Italy and Spain. The repertoires were released in a freely available public database intended as a resource for research on the immune response to SARS-CoV-2. Samples came from the ongoing ImmuneRACE study (first 160 participants) plus 1,254 subjects from 6 global collaborators. The sample metadata nearly always contained a de-identified subject ID, COVID-19 status, age in years and sex. Subjects who had been exposed to COVID-19, were actively infected with it, or had recovered from it provided the deeply sampled blood TCRbeta repertoires that made up the dataset. Where available, HLA class I and class II types were obtained from metadata supplied by the sample provider rather than from assay-based typing. The prospective study material was composed of cDNA or gDNA derived from T cells, B-cell-depleted T cells, or PBMCs. The full study reports these points: The quantity of clinical and demographic metadata differed by source and by participant and was supplied without curation.

In the prospective study, participants were roughly 18 to 90 years old, resided in fewer than 25 geographic areas of the United States, and were enrolled through a virtual design. In the prospective study, participants were assigned to cohorts based on the clinical history participants reported in a screening survey and a study questionnaire. Recovered participants in ImmuneRACE Cohort 3 were defined as having two consecutive negative NP/OP PCR tests, clearance from a healthcare professional, or resolution of symptoms. In the prospective study, whole blood, serum and a nasopharyngeal or oropharyngeal swab were collected from each participant by mobile phlebotomists. Over a roughly two-month period, participants in the prospective study had the option of providing additional blood draws and questionnaires. Before DNA extraction, blood samples from the prospective study were shipped at room temperature or frozen.

The immunoSEQ Assay, a bias-controlled multiplex PCR, was used to amplify TCRbeta CDR3 regions from genomic DNA. As for the authors' bioinformatics: Within the assay, amplification of reference gene primers was used to estimate how many nucleated cells each sample contained. To quantify the absolute abundance of each unique TCRbeta CDR3 rearrangement, sequence reads were collapsed and filtered. Productive Simpson clonality was computed per sample as the square root of Simpson's diversity index over productive rearrangements. TCRdb mirrors the immuneACCESS table, restricted to in-frame sequences. Some clones are absent from its copies; in checked studies, under half trace to an unresolved V gene, and the reason for the others is unknown. The V and J calls and clone size are taken from that table; D and trimming were inferred from the DNA. For this sample there are under 300,000 clones; under 90% appear just once. 1.7% of the sample goes to the ten largest clones.

A note on this clone: The antigen this receptor binds is unknown. Base qualities are not at hand, and no much larger clone is one base apart.

The CDR1 and CDR2 encoded by the germline V gene (reference sequence) are LNHDA and SQIVND. Between the V and J ends, shortened by 3 bases and 11 bases respectively, the junction contains 16 bases. The CDR3 starts with the cysteine, ends with the phenylalanine, and has 13 residues. Only the CDR3 part of the read is kept: 39 bases, read in frame from the first base. Material for sequencing was PBMCs or T cells enriched from blood (not recorded which). The TCR sequence derives from a woman between 40 and 50 years old who had recovered from COVID-19. The rearranged segments are TRBV19 and TRBJ1-1, with a weak D call of TRBD1 (5 bases match). The nucleotide sequence is TGTGCCAGTAGTATTGGCGGGGGTGAGGGGGCTTTCTTT. This codes for CASSIGGGEGAFF.